What follows are 27 T cell receptor beta chains derived from one specimen sequenced in a study of T cell repertoires in cytomegalovirus infection. What these receptors recognize is not known. TCRdb independently ran MiXCR on the reads; one entry per CDR3 protein. The sample includes about 120,000 distinct CDR3 sequences, about a tenth of them seen just once. The sequencing sample was made of PBMCs, sequenced either directly or after in vitro stimulation (not recorded which). The receptors derive from a human donor in good health (CMV status not recorded). Some clones in this sample may be carry-over from other donors' samples.

In nucleotides, the CDR3 is TGTGCCGGCAGCCCCCCGGACAGCTACGAGCAGTACGTC. Protein: CAGSPPDSYEQYV. J is TRBJ2-7 and V is TRBV7-4; perhaps TRBD1 as D (6 bases). Per the germline V gene, CDR1 is SGHVT and CDR2 is SQSDAQ. The CDR3 extends over 13 amino acids.

The chain recombines TRBV7-2 with TRBJ1-4; D might be TRBD1 (5 bases). Germline-derived CDR1 and CDR2 are SGHTA and FQGNSA. CDR3 size: 15 residues. Trimming stripped 1 base from V and 8 bases from J, with 14 bases between. CDR3 in amino acids: CASSLVGASAEKLFF. CDR3 nucleotides: TGTGCCAGCAGCTTAGTTGGGGCCTCGGCCGAAAAACTGTTTTTT.

This clonotype was detected a few times. J is TRBJ1-4 and V is TRBV12-3 or TRBV12-4; D is possibly TRBD1 (6 bases). This CDR3 has 15 amino acids. Trimming left V 6 bases short and J 8 bases short, with 19 bases between. Here the CDR3 reads CASSVGQRRGEKLFF. In DNA, the CDR3 is TGTGCCAGCAGCGTCGGACAGCGCCGAGGGGAAAAACTGTTTTTT.

The chain has TRBV7-4 and TRBJ2-5, with 7 bases aligning to TRBD2. V lost 3 bases, J lost 5 bases, and 6 bases stayed unmatched. This CDR3 comprises 14 residues. The germline gives CDR1 SGHVT, CDR2 SQSDAQ. CDR3 in amino acids: CASSLGGVGETQYF. In DNA form, the CDR3 reads TGTGCCAGCAGCTTGGGAGGGGTCGGGGAGACCCAGTACTTC. Together with reference TRBV7-4 and TRBJ2-5, the CDR3 gives the full variable domain: GAGVSQSPRYKVAKRGRDVALRCDSISGHVTLYWYRQTLGQGSEVLTYSQSDAQRDKSGRPSGRFSAERPERSVSTLKIQRTEQGDSAVYLCASSLGGVGETQYFGPGTRLLVL.

The sample holds many counts of this clonotype. The chain's CDR3 is CASSQERRESSYNEQFF. In DNA form, the CDR3 reads TGCGCCAGCAGCCAAGAAAGGAGGGAGAGCTCCTACAATGAGCAGTTCTTC. This chain joins TRBV4-1 and TRBJ2-1, with D possibly matching TRBD2 (6 bases). V was pared by 0 bases and J by 0 bases, with 12 bases between. The CDR3 contains 17 residues. The germline V gene encodes CDR1 MGHRA and CDR2 YSYEKL.

This clonotype was counted ten times or more. CDR3 coding DNA: TGTGCCAGCAGTTTAGGGCATGAGCAGTTCTTC. Protein product: CASSLGHEQFF. This rearrangement joins TRBV12-3 or TRBV12-4 to TRBJ2-1; D uncertain. The CDR3 contains 11 residues. With 1 base removed from V and 8 bases from J, the gap between germline ends came to 3 bases.

In this sample, this clonotype turned up many times. V is TRBV7-2 and J is TRBJ2-7, with a weak D call TRBD2 (6 bases). The length of the CDR3 is 15 residues. Germline V gives CDR1 SGHTA, CDR2 FQGNSA. The V gene lost 5 bases and the J gene lost 3 bases, with 17 bases spanning the gap. The CDR3 sequence: CASSALPGLLYEQYF. The CDR3 region has the DNA TGTGCCAGCAGCGCCCTCCCGGGACTTCTCTACGAGCAGTACTTC. Looking up the rest from reference TRBV7-2 and TRBJ2-7 gives the full variable domain: GAGVSQSPSNKVTEKGKDVELRCDPISGHTALYWYRQSLGQGLEFLIYFQGNSAPDKSGLPSDRFSAERTGGSVSTLTIQRTQQEDSAVYLCASSALPGLLYEQYFGPGTRLTVT.

The rearrangement links TRBV27 to TRBJ2-1; 7 bases line up with TRBD1. The V gene end was trimmed by 0 bases and the J gene end by 9 bases; junction bases not matched to a gene: 5. This CDR3 comprises 14 residues. The germline V gene encodes CDR1 MNHEY and CDR2 SMNVEV (reference sequence). The CDR3 region has the DNA TGTGCCAGCAGTTTATCGAGGGGGCGGGTTGAGCAGTTCTTC. Translated: CASSLSRGRVEQFF.

The table lists this clonotype with a few counts. The V and J genes are TRBV6-5 and TRBJ2-7; 8 positions agree with TRBD1. V was pared by 10 bases and J by 7 bases, with 18 bases of the junction left unmatched. CDR1 MNHEY and CDR2 SVGAGI come from the germline V gene. This CDR3 spans 15 amino acids. Here the CDR3 reads CATYSRGQATWEQYF. The CDR3 DNA sequence: TGTGCCACCTACAGCCGGGGACAGGCCACCTGGGAGCAGTACTTC.

This clonotype was seen more than once but under ten times. The DNA for the CDR3 is TGTGCCAGCAGGGACCCCGTGGCCGACGAGCAGTACTTC. Residues: CASRDPVADEQYF. The V call is TRBV2, the J call TRBJ2-7; D remains ambiguous. CDR1 is SNHLY and CDR2 is FYNNEI in the germline V gene. CDR3 length equals 13 residues. V lost 6 bases and J 5 bases, leaving 14 bases between the germline ends. Filled out from reference TRBV2 and TRBJ2-7, the complete variable domain reads EPEVTQTPSHQVTQMGQEVILRCVPISNHLYFYWYRQILGQKVEFLVSFYNNEISEKSEIFDDQFSVERPDGSNFTLKIRSTKLEDSAMYFCASRDPVADEQYFGPGTRLTVT.

In its sample, this clonotype was seen a few times. The CDR3 nucleotides are TGTGCCAGCAGCTCACGAACTAGCGGGGGATACAATGAGCAGTTCTTC. It yields the protein CASSSRTSGGYNEQFF. V and J are TRBV11-3 and TRBJ2-1; 11 positions match TRBD2. The ends lost 4 bases at V and 4 bases at J; junction bases unmatched: 6. The germline V gene has CDR1 SGHNT and CDR2 YENEEA. The CDR3 contains 16 residues.

This clonotype was observed many times. V and J are TRBV12-3 or TRBV12-4 and TRBJ2-5, with D possibly matching TRBD2 (5 bases). V shed 3 bases and J shed 2 bases, with 10 bases lying between them. The CDR3 consists of 14 residues. The CDR3 loop reads CASSFREGQETQYF. CDR3 in DNA: TGTGCCAGCAGTTTCCGAGAGGGTCAAGAGACCCAGTACTTC.

This clonotype has at least ten counts. The V and J genes are TRBV7-6 and TRBJ1-1, with D perhaps TRBD1 (5 bases). This CDR3 has 16 amino acids. Germline V gene data show CDR1 as SGHVS and CDR2 as FNYEAQ. The V end was cut by 5 bases, the J end by 0 bases, with 16 bases between. As DNA, the CDR3 is TGTGCCAGCAGCGCCGGCCAGGGAGGTCTGAACACTGAAGCTTTCTTT. Protein: CASSAGQGGLNTEAFF.

This clonotype was seen ten or more times. This sequence joins TRBV5-1 and TRBJ2-1, with TRBD2 identical over 12 bases. V lost 0 bases to trimming and J lost 8 bases; unmatched junction nucleotides: 6. Looked up from germline, CDR1 is SGHRS and CDR2 is YFSETQ. The CDR3 is 16 residues long. The CDR3 region is CASSLEGLAGIYEQFF. CDR3 in DNA: TGCGCCAGCAGCTTGGAAGGACTAGCGGGAATATATGAGCAGTTCTTC.

This clonotype was counted between two and nine times. The CDR3 DNA follows: TGCAGCGCCCTCCGCGGCGGGAGCTACTACGAGCAGTACTTC. It translates to CSALRGGSYYEQYF. The genes are TRBV29-1 and TRBJ2-7; 7 nucleotides line up with TRBD2. Germline CDR1 and CDR2: SQVTM and ANQGSEA. V shed 7 bases, J shed 3 bases, and the junction held 12 bases outside the gene matches. The CDR3 has 14 residues.

This chain uses TRBV6-8 with TRBJ2-1; D is unclear. Germline V gene lookup returns CDR1 MNHGY and CDR2 SAAAGT. V was shortened by 9 bases and J by 13 bases, with 16 bases between the two germline ends. This CDR3 has 11 amino acids. CDR3 in DNA: TGTGCCAGTCGGAGAAGGGCCCAACAGTTCTTC. It is translated as CASRRRAQQFF.

This clonotype was detected a few times. The chain couples TRBV29-1 to TRBJ2-7, with D possibly TRBD1 on 6 matching bases. The CDR3 runs 12 residues. The germline V gene has CDR1 SQVTM and CDR2 ANQGSEA. Between the trimmed V and J ends, which lost 7 bases and 0 bases, there was a span of 10 bases. The CDR3 loop reads CSGRDTSYEQYF. CDR3 nucleotide sequence: TGCAGCGGTCGGGACACCTCCTACGAGCAGTACTTC.

This clonotype was seen repeatedly, ten times or more. This chain uses TRBV5-1 with TRBJ2-1, with a weak D call TRBD2 (5 bases). Germline loops: CDR1 SGHRS, CDR2 YFSETQ. Between the trimmed V and J ends, which lost 3 bases and 0 bases, there was a span of 16 bases. This CDR3 is built from 17 residues. For the CDR3, the DNA is TGCGCCAGCAGCTGGACCTCTACTAGAGGCTCCTACAATGAGCAGTTCTTC. It codes for CASSWTSTRGSYNEQFF.

Many counts were recorded for this clonotype. The chain combines TRBV6-2 or TRBV6-3 with TRBJ1-2, with unresolved D. This CDR3 is built from 13 residues. V lost 5 bases, J lost 1 base, and 8 bases lay in between. Per the germline V gene, CDR1 is MNHEY and CDR2 is SVGEGT. CDR3 nucleotide sequence: TGTGCCAGCAGTCCGAACGGTAACTATGGCTACACCTTC. As protein: CASSPNGNYGYTF.

In its sample, this clonotype was seen a few times. The chain uses TRBV27 and TRBJ2-1; D is perhaps TRBD2 (6 bases). This CDR3 has 16 residues. Germline CDR1 and CDR2: MNHEY and SMNVEV (reference sequence). V dropped 2 bases and J dropped 6 bases, with 17 bases sitting between them. The CDR3 sequence is CASSLAGTGHLNEQFF. The CDR3 DNA is TGTGCCAGCAGTTTAGCTGGGACTGGGCATCTCAATGAGCAGTTCTTC.

At least ten counts were recorded for this clonotype. The gene calls are TRBV18 and TRBJ2-5; TRBD1 might be the D (7 bases). This CDR3 has 15 residues. Per germline, CDR1 KGHSH and CDR2 LQKENI. With 6 bases removed from V and 2 bases from J, the gap between germline ends came to 16 bases. The CDR3 here is CASSPRGTEQETQYF. In DNA form, the CDR3 reads TGTGCCAGCTCCCCCCGGGGGACAGAACAAGAGACCCAGTACTTC.

V usage is TRBV28 and J usage is TRBJ2-3; D perhaps matches TRBD2 (6 bases). The V end lost 5 bases, the J end lost 2 bases, and 17 bases lay between the germline ends. Germline V gives CDR1 MDHEN, CDR2 SYDVKM. This CDR3 contains 16 residues. DNA of the CDR3: TGTGCCAGCAGTGGGGGAGCGGGTCTACCCACAGATACGCAGTATTTT. Translated, it gives CASSGGAGLPTDTQYF.

This clonotype has a count of ten or more. This rearrangement joins TRBV7-2 to TRBJ2-1; 8 bases match TRBD2. The length of the CDR3 is 15 residues. The J segment lost 4 bases and the V segment lost 1 base, leaving 3 bases of the junction unmatched. Germline V gene lookup returns CDR1 SGHTA and CDR2 FQGNSA. CDR3 DNA: TGTGCCAGCAGCTTAGAAGCGGGAGAGTACAATGAGCAGTTCTTC. It specifies CASSLEAGEYNEQFF.

This clonotype occurred many times. This chain connects TRBV7-2 to TRBJ1-5; D may be TRBD1 (5 bases). CDR3 length: 16 residues. Trimming left V 4 bases short and J 7 bases short, with 20 bases between. Germline V lookup: CDR1 SGHTA, CDR2 FQGNSA. DNA of the CDR3: TGTGCCAGCAGCTCCCAAGTTCGGGGTGGGGGGCAGCCCCAGCATTTT. Translated: CASSSQVRGGGQPQHF. Looking up the rest from reference TRBV7-2 and TRBJ1-5 gives the full variable domain: GAGVSQSPSNKVTEKGKDVELRCDPISGHTALYWYRQSLGQGLEFLIYFQGNSAPDKSGLPSDRFSAERTGGSVSTLTIQRTQQEDSAVYLCASSSQVRGGGQPQHFGDGTRLSIL.

At least ten counts were recorded for this clonotype. The chain joins TRBV6-1 to TRBJ2-1; 12 bases line up with TRBD2. Germline assignment: CDR1 MNHNS and CDR2 SASEGT. This CDR3 contains 15 residues. V trimming: 8 bases; J trimming: 4 bases; junction bases outside the gene matches: 6. CDR3 region: CASRKLAGGYNEQFF. Written as DNA, the CDR3 is TGTGCCAGCCGAAAGCTAGCGGGAGGGTACAATGAGCAGTTCTTC.

This clonotype was counted ten times or more. The chain is built from TRBV7-2 and TRBJ2-3; D not certain. V lost 0 bases to trimming and J lost 6 bases, with 10 bases between them. The CDR3 consists of 14 residues. Germline CDR1 reads SGHTA; CDR2 reads FQGNSA. CDR3 protein: CASSLAGKGDTQYF. The CDR3 DNA follows: TGTGCCAGCAGCTTAGCGGGAAAAGGGGATACGCAGTATTTT.

This clonotype was recorded many times. The rearrangement joins TRBV5-5 to TRBJ1-1; 12 nucleotides align to TRBD1. This CDR3 comprises 16 residues. V was clipped by 3 bases and J by 4 bases; unmatched bases: 7. Germline V lookup: CDR1 SGHKS, CDR2 YYEKEE (reference sequence). In DNA, the CDR3 is TGTGCCAGCAGCTGGGACCCGGGACAGGGGGCCACTGAAGCTTTCTTT. Translation gives CASSWDPGQGATEAFF. Variable domain in full (rest from reference TRBV5-5 and TRBJ1-1): DAGVTQSPTHLIKTRGQQVTLRCSPISGHKSVSWYQQVLGQGPQFIFQYYEKEERGRGNFPDRFSARQFPNYSSELNVNALLLGDSALYLCASSWDPGQGATEAFFGQGTRLTVV.